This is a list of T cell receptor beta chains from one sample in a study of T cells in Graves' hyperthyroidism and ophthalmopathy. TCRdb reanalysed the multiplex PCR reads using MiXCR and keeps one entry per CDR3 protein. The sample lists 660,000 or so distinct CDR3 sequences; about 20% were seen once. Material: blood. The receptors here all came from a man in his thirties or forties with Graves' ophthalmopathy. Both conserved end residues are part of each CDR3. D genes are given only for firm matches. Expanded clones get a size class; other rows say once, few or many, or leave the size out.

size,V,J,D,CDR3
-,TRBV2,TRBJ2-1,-,CASSVTEQFF
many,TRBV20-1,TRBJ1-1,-,CRAFGAEAFF
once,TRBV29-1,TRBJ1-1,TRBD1,CSVMTGLNTEAFF
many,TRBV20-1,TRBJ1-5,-,CSWTSANNQPQHF
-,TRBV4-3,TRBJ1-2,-,CASSQVGGANGYTF
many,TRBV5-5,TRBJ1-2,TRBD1,CASSPGQGSANYGYTF
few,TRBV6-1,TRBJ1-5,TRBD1,CASRRVGGGLNQPQHF
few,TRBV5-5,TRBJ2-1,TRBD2,CASSSESGSGSEQFF
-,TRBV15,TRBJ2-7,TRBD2,CATSRGLAIEYEQYF
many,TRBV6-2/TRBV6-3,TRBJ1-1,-,CASSYPRTEENTEAFF
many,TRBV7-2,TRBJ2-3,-,CASSFVGGADTQYF
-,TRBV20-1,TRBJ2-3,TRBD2,CSASPGLAGGPTDTQYF
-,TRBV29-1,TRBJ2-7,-,CSVRPGAGEQYF
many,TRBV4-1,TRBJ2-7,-,CASSQETDYEQYF
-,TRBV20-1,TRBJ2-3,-,CSAPGLTDTQYF
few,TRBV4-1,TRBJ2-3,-,CASSQVEGTDTQYF
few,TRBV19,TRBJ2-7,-,CASSISSSYEQYF
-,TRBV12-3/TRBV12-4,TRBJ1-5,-,CASRGGTTESQPQHF
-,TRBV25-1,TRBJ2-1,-,CASSESPSAGANEQFF
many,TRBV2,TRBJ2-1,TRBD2,CASSPRIAGVGNEQFF
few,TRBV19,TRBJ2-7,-,CASSFRREASWEQYF
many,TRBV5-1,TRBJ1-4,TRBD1,CASSPQGPTNEKLFF
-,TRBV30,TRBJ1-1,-,CAWSGVKAFF
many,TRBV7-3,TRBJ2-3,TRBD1,CASSLGTVRDTQYF
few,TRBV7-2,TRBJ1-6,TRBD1,CASTPEGTGDSPLHF
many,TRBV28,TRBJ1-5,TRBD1,CASSPFDRDNQPQHF
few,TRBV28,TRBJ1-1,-,CASSQAWVNTEAFF
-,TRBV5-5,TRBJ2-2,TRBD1,CASSFRTGSPGELFF
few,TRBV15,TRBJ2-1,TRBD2,CATSRFSTSGRAFDRRNEQFF
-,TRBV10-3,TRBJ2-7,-,CAISESSGPSYEQYF
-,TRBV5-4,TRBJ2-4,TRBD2,CASSFSSGGLAKNIQYF
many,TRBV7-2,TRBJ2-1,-,CASSLKGLVDNEQFF
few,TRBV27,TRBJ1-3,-,CASSRGLAGNTIYF
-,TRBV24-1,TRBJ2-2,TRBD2,CATSEIAGGYTGELFF
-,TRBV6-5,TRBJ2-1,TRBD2,CASSYTLAGGLFF
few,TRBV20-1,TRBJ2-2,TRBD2,CSARSGRYTGELFF